The entry that follows covers one TCR beta chain sequence. Its antigen is not known. This CDR3 spans 13 amino acids. CDR1 is DFQATT, CDR2 SNEGSKA, per germline (reference sequence). V lost 5 bases, J lost 13 bases, and 20 bases lay in between. The data derive from a study of identical twins' blood T cells. TCRdb re-called the 5' RACE reads with MiXCR, one entry per CDR3 protein. The sample carries 300,000 to 450,000 distinct CDR3 sequences, more than 25% recorded once. Study-level findings and limits: Abundant TCRbeta CDR3s overlapped more between twins than with unrelated donors.

The source is a woman between 18 and 49 years old in good health. The genes are TRBV20-1 and TRBJ1-4, with TRBD1 as a possible D gene (5 bases). The sequenced sample consisted of PBMCs. The CDR3 is CSAPHTPQGRLFF. CDR3 nucleotide sequence: TGCAGTGCTCCGCACACCCCGCAGGGCAGACTGTTTTTT.